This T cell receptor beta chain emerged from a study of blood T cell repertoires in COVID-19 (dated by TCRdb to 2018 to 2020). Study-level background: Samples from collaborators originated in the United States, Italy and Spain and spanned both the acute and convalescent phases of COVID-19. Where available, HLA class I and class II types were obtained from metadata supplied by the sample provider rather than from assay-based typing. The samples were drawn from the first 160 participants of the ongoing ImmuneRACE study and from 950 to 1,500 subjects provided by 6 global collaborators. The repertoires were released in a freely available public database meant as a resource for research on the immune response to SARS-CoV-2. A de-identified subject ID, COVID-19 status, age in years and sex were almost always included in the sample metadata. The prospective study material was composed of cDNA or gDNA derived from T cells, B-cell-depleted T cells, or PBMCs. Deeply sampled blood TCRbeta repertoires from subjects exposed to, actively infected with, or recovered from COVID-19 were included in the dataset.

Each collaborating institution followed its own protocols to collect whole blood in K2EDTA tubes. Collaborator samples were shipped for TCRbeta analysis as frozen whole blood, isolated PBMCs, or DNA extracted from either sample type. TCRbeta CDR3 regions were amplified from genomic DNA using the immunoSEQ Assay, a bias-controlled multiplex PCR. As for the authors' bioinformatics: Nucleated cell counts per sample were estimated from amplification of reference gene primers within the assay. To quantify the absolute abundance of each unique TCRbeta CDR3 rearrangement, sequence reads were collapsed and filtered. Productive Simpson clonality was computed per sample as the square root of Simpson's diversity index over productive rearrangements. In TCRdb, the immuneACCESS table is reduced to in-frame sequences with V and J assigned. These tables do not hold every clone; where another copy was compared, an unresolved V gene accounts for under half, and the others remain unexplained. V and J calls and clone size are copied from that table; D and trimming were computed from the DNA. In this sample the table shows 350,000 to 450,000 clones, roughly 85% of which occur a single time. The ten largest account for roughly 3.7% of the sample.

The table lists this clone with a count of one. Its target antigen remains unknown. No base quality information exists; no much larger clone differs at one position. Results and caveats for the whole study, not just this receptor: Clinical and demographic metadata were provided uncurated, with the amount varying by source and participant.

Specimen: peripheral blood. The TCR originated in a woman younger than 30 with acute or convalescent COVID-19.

The CDR3 sequence is CAWDTGGSGYGYTF. The base sequence is TGTGCCTGGGACACAGGGGGTTCGGGCTATGGCTACACCTTC. Recombination linked TRBV30 to TRBJ1-2, with 8 central nucleotides matching TRBD1. The CDR3 has 14 amino acids, counting the end cysteine and phenylalanine. The sequence is cut down to CDR3 DNA, 42 bases in frame from base 1. CDR1 and CDR2 (GTSNPN, SVGIG) derive from the germline V gene (reference sequence). Trimming removed 5 bases from V and 4 bases from J; the gene matches leave 9 bases unexplained.